What follows is one T cell receptor beta chain and its context. Antigen: not known. Germline CDR1 is LGHNA and CDR2 is YNFKEQ. The CDR3 covers 14 residues. Deletions cut 3 bases from V and 1 base from J, with 6 bases between. This sample stems from a study of T cell responses to AZD1222 COVID-19 vaccine. This table comes from immunoSEQ multiplex PCR, and its TCRdb copy is limited to in-frame clones, with some not included. The repertoire includes 70,000 to 95,000 clones, approximately 89% of them detected once, and over 2.5% sits in the top ten. Study-wide results and caveats: Sampling that yielded the repertoires occurred only after the peak T cell response. Nearly half of spike-specific TCRs reportedly target unmutated variant regions.

The TCR comes from an adult in good health. The specimen comprised peripheral blood, sampled on day 0 of MenACWY control vaccination. The genes are TRBV4-2 and TRBJ2-2, with D hard to call. CDR3: CASSQRLNTGELFF. As DNA, the CDR3 is TGTGCCAGCAGCCAGAGGCTGAACACCGGGGAGCTGTTTTTT.